These T cell receptor beta chains were read from a single sample in a study of shared clonotypes between healthy human individuals. Sequencing was performed with immunoSEQ multiplex PCR; in TCRdb, only in-frame clones are kept and a portion is missing. Altogether some 2.1 million clones are present, roughly 93% being singletons, with the ten largest covering around 1.8%. The sample was naive CD8+ T cells from PBMCs. These receptors were collected from a man aged 18-30 years in good health. Some clones in this sample may be carry-over from other donors' samples. CDR3s include the opening cysteine and the closing phenylalanine or tryptophan. The order of the fields is CDR3 DNA, CDR3 protein, V gene, clone size, J gene, D gene. A D gene is named only where the DNA matches it firmly. Clone size, where shown, is once, few, many, or a class for clones that have expanded.

DNA: TGTGCCAGCAGGGGCGTTCTCCTAAACTTC
CDR3: CASRGVLLNF
V: TRBV6-1
size: -
J: TRBJ1-2
D: -

DNA: TGTGCCAGCAGCTTAGGTGGGGTTAGCCGGCGCAGTGAGCAGTTCTTC
CDR3: CASSLGGVSRRSEQFF
V: TRBV7-9
size: once
J: TRBJ2-1
D: -

DNA: TGTGCCAGCAGCTTAGAAGAAGGGCCCGAGGCAGATACGCAGTATTTT
CDR3: CASSLEEGPEADTQYF
V: TRBV7-3
size: -
J: TRBJ2-3
D: -

DNA: TGTGCCAGCAGCCTCAGCGGGAGTGGCCACGAGCAGTACTTC
CDR3: CASSLSGSGHEQYF
V: TRBV6-5
size: once
J: TRBJ2-7
D: TRBD2

DNA: TGCGCCAGCTCTCGGGACCGCGCCCCGGCAACTAATGAAAAACTGTTTTTT
CDR3: CASSRDRAPATNEKLFF
V: TRBV4-3
size: -
J: TRBJ1-4
D: -

DNA: TGTGCCAGCAGCTTTCATGGGGGCAATGAGCAGTTCTTC
CDR3: CASSFHGGNEQFF
V: TRBV7-9
size: once
J: TRBJ2-1
D: -

DNA: TGTGCCAGCTCCGGGACAGGAGACACAGATACGCAGTATTTT
CDR3: CASSGTGDTDTQYF
V: TRBV6-5
size: -
J: TRBJ2-3
D: TRBD1

DNA: TGTGCCAGCAGCTTCAGTAACACTGAAGCTTTCTTT
CDR3: CASSFSNTEAFF
V: TRBV11-2
size: -
J: TRBJ1-1
D: -

DNA: TGTGCCAGCAGCTTAGGATCCCAGCGGGAGTTCTTC
CDR3: CASSLGSQREFF
V: TRBV7-9
size: -
J: TRBJ2-1
D: -

DNA: TGTGCCAGCAGTTCGCAGAGGATTACCACTGAAGCTTTCTTT
CDR3: CASSSQRITTEAFF
V: TRBV28
size: few
J: TRBJ1-1
D: -

DNA: TGTGCCAGCAGCTTAATGCCGGGACAGGGGGCGGCCGGGGAGCTGTTTTTT
CDR3: CASSLMPGQGAAGELFF
V: TRBV7-3
size: -
J: TRBJ2-2
D: TRBD1

DNA: TGCGCCAGCAGCTCCCGGACCGTTTCAAGCACAGATACGCAGTATTTT
CDR3: CASSSRTVSSTDTQYF
V: TRBV4-3
size: -
J: TRBJ2-3
D: -

DNA: TGTGCCAGCAGCTTGGGACTAGCGGGAATGCGATACAATGAGCAGTTCTTC
CDR3: CASSLGLAGMRYNEQFF
V: TRBV5-6
size: -
J: TRBJ2-1
D: TRBD2

DNA: TGTGCCAGCAGTCATATTCTTGTAGGGAGGGCCGGCACAGATACGCAGTATTTT
CDR3: CASSHILVGRAGTDTQYF
V: TRBV28
size: -
J: TRBJ2-3
D: TRBD2

DNA: TGTGCCAGCAGTTCACAGGAACTCAATCAGCCCCAGCATTTT
CDR3: CASSSQELNQPQHF
V: TRBV27
size: -
J: TRBJ1-5
D: -

DNA: TGTGCCAGCAGGTTCACCGGGACAGGTAACAATCAGCCCCAGCATTTT
CDR3: CASRFTGTGNNQPQHF
V: TRBV28
size: -
J: TRBJ1-5
D: TRBD1

DNA: TGCGCCAGCAGCTTGGTGGCGGGCTCCTACAATGAGCAGTTCTTC
CDR3: CASSLVAGSYNEQFF
V: TRBV5-1
size: -
J: TRBJ2-1
D: -

DNA: TGTGCCAGCAGCGGAGGACTTACTAATGAGCAGTTCTTC
CDR3: CASSGGLTNEQFF
V: TRBV7-8
size: -
J: TRBJ2-1
D: -

DNA: TGTGCCAGCAGTTTTTACGGGACGCAAGAGACCCAGTACTTC
CDR3: CASSFYGTQETQYF
V: TRBV28
size: -
J: TRBJ2-5
D: -

DNA: TGTGCCAGCAGTTCTGCCCTCGGTGACCCTAATGAAAAACTGTTTTTT
CDR3: CASSSALGDPNEKLFF
V: TRBV5-6
size: -
J: TRBJ1-4
D: -